This record concerns one TCR beta chain sequence. These data come from a study of T cell changes during pregnancy in multiple sclerosis. The germline gives CDR1 KGHSH, CDR2 LQKENI. Trimming left V 0 bases short and J 6 bases short, with 17 bases between. CDR3 length: 17 residues. The repertoire was sequenced with immunoSEQ multiplex PCR; TCRdb's copy has only in-frame clones and lacks some. The sample includes some 32,000 clones, 90% seen only once; the top ten take approximately 4.7%. The sequence was obtained from a female donor with multiple sclerosis, enrolled in a pregnancy study. The rearrangement joins TRBV18 to TRBJ1-4; D is perhaps TRBD1 (6 bases). This sample comprised CD8+ T cells from peripheral blood mononuclear cells, obtained in the second trimester of pregnancy. CDR3 bases: TGTGCCAGCTCACCACCTGAGGGGACAACGGGATATGAAAAACTGTTTTTT. This translates into CASSPPEGTTGYEKLFF.